A selection of T cell receptor beta chains follows, all from one sample in a study of T cells expressing NK-cell markers. TCRdb re-called the 5' RACE reads and gives one entry per CDR3 protein, without DNA. Recorded for this sample: roughly 430,000 distinct CDR3 sequences. The sample was blood T cells: a sorted CD56 or NKG2C T cell subset, CD4+ or CD8+ T cells, or bulk PBMC T cells (not recorded which). These receptor sequences come from a woman between 18 and 70 years old in good health. Both conserved end residues are part of each CDR3.

cdr3_length,v_call,j_call,cdr3_aa
20,TRBV5-1,TRBJ1-2,CASSFWTGRLGNPFDYGYTF
13,TRBV12-3/TRBV12-4,TRBJ2-3,CASSPLGADTQYF
14,TRBV20-1,TRBJ2-1,CSARSGASYNEQFF
14,TRBV20-1,TRBJ2-1,CSAKRASGGGEQFF
14,TRBV7-9,TRBJ1-1,CASAPRGFSAEAFF
15,TRBV20-1,TRBJ2-5,CSAKTLGTGRETQYF
16,TRBV29-1,TRBJ2-1,CSVEDYKPGATNEQFF
13,TRBV14,TRBJ1-2,CASSQEGAYGYTF
12,TRBV19,TRBJ2-1,CASRQGVGEQFF
16,TRBV28,TRBJ2-1,CASSSSSGSSYNEQFF
17,TRBV7-9,TRBJ2-1,CASSGRGGSSSYNEQFF
17,TRBV9,TRBJ2-3,CASSPIGTSGMVDTQYF
16,TRBV6-5,TRBJ2-2,CASGYLTDPNTGELFF
14,TRBV5-6,TRBJ2-3,CASSLRGTPDTQYF
13,TRBV7-2,TRBJ2-7,CASSLKRANEQYF
14,TRBV5-4,TRBJ2-5,CASAVGGSEETQYF
15,TRBV20-1,TRBJ2-2,CSASLAGSINGELFF
14,TRBV12-3/TRBV12-4,TRBJ2-1,CASEAGGPGNEQFF
16,TRBV20-1,TRBJ2-1,CSARELLAGGPREQFF
14,TRBV19,TRBJ1-1,CASRKGTVNTEAFF
17,TRBV21-1,TRBJ2-1,CASSLPPGLAEYNEQFF
13,TRBV20-1,TRBJ2-7,CSATTSGRYEQYF
16,TRBV18,TRBJ1-4,CASSPSREEGYEKLFF
15,TRBV3-1,TRBJ2-3,CASSQGNLFTDTQYF
15,TRBV15,TRBJ2-1,CATSRDGSAYNEQFF
15,TRBV29-1,TRBJ1-4,CSVVDFSLGFEKLFF
14,TRBV12-3/TRBV12-4,TRBJ2-6,CASTYLSGANVLTF
14,TRBV29-1,TRBJ2-3,CSVEHSEGPDTQYF
14,TRBV12-3/TRBV12-4,TRBJ2-1,CASRTSGGLDEQFF
13,TRBV20-1,TRBJ2-1,CSAHTSSYNEQFF
13,TRBV6-1,TRBJ2-1,CASRATAYNEQFF
17,TRBV4-3,TRBJ2-7,CASSQGIAGGTPYEQYF
13,TRBV20-1,TRBJ1-2,CSAVTGGLGGYTF
15,TRBV12-3/TRBV12-4,TRBJ2-1,CASSRGQNNYNEQFF
14,TRBV20-1,TRBJ1-2,CSARDRVANYGYTF
12,TRBV3-1,TRBJ2-1,CASSPDDNEQFF
14,TRBV4-3,TRBJ2-7,CASSSRQGADEQYF
14,TRBV6-5,TRBJ1-5,CASSYSGGNQPQHF
13,TRBV19,TRBJ2-7,CASIGTGASEQYF
12,TRBV27,TRBJ1-2,CASSGDFRGYTF
15,TRBV19,TRBJ2-2,CASSIGRRGTGELFF
15,TRBV10-2,TRBJ1-5,CASRLDSLSNQPQHF
15,TRBV7-9,TRBJ1-6,CASSPPRDRGGPLHF
14,TRBV4-3,TRBJ2-2,CASSQDAQAGELFF